These T cell receptor beta chains were read from a single sample in a study of blood T cell repertoires in COVID-19. TCRdb's copy holds only in-frame clones and misses some; the assay was immunoSEQ multiplex PCR. The sample holds about 150,000 clones; 85% are singletons and the top ten take roughly 3%. Source material: peripheral blood. These TCRs come from a woman aged 40 to 50 with active or convalescent COVID-19. The conserved cysteine and the conserved F or W are not part of the CDR3 here.

j_call,v_call,cdr3_aa
TRBJ1-2,TRBV18,ASSPAGVYGYT
TRBJ1-1,TRBV18,ASSPARDTEAF
TRBJ1-2,TRBV5-6,ASSFQTEVYGYT
TRBJ2-2,TRBV19,ATSTSGSRAGELF
TRBJ2-3,TRBV28,ASRGGFLDTQY
TRBJ1-4,TRBV5-1,ASSRWEEGEKKLF
TRBJ1-6,TRBV28,ASRWGGEAPLH
TRBJ2-6,TRBV5-1,ASQQGSSGANVLT
TRBJ2-1,TRBV2,ASSSRTGVINEQF
TRBJ1-4,TRBV4-3,ASSLGGGNEKLF
TRBJ1-1,TRBV11-2,ASSLGNRGREKAF
TRBJ2-2,TRBV2,ASSRLRNTGELF
TRBJ2-1,TRBV5-1,ASSRDGVSYNEQF
TRBJ1-5,TRBV10-2,ASSGIQGWSGNQPQH
TRBJ1-1,TRBV7-9,ASSSGQESTEAF
TRBJ1-6,TRBV18,ASSSLDRDSPLH
TRBJ2-3,TRBV6-4,ASSLWGRGTDTQY
TRBJ1-6,TRBV7-8,ASSLSPRGTGISPLH
TRBJ1-3,TRBV5-5,ASSTGPRGHSGNTIY
TRBJ1-1,TRBV28,ASSSGTGGLSTEAF
TRBJ2-7,TRBV19,ASSGLAGRREQY
TRBJ1-4,TRBV7-9,ASSLTGEKLF
TRBJ1-2,TRBV19,ASSPLLRVLYGYT
TRBJ1-1,TRBV5-1,ASSFRTGNTEAF
TRBJ1-4,TRBV27,ASSFLHSGEKLF
TRBJ1-1,TRBV5-1,ASSLGGGADTEAF
TRBJ2-7,TRBV6-1,ASSEEEAASYEQY
TRBJ2-1,TRBV4-1,ASSELAGGPGGGEQF
TRBJ2-3,TRBV3-1/TRBV3-2,ASSQDGFGGSTSTDTQY
TRBJ1-6,TRBV10-3,ATSGTGGSGGNSPLH
TRBJ2-7,TRBV10-3,ATKGGLTGAYEQY
TRBJ2-1,TRBV5-8,ASSYGGFNEQF
TRBJ2-2,TRBV24-1,ATSDWGRNTGELF
TRBJ1-2,TRBV10-2,ASSEDRDRAPYT
TRBJ1-1,TRBV4-1,ASSQDLGANTEAF
TRBJ1-2,TRBV5-4,ASSLEQGLHYGYT
TRBJ1-3,TRBV6-5,ASIGSGNTIY
TRBJ1-2,TRBV4-3,ASSQDYRELHYGYT
TRBJ2-2,TRBV10-3,AIRPGLADNGELF
TRBJ1-5,TRBV24-1,ATSVGGGFNQPQH
TRBJ1-1,TRBV9,ASSAAAGKDEAF
TRBJ2-3,TRBV5-1,ASRRGTQGDTQY
TRBJ1-1,TRBV12-3/TRBV12-4,ASSFWAAEAF
TRBJ2-7,TRBV7-6,ASSPPGGASSYEQY
TRBJ2-3,TRBV29-1,STDTDTQY
TRBJ2-7,TRBV28,ASSYPLRGEAPYEQY
TRBJ2-1,TRBV15,ATSRGGDYNEQF
TRBJ1-5,TRBV5-8,ASTPGLGGNQPQH
TRBJ2-2,TRBV7-2,ASSPAGGLGTGELF
TRBJ2-1,TRBV28,ASQNERQGPYNEQF
TRBJ2-1,TRBV23-1,ASSQWGGHVADEQF
TRBJ1-2,TRBV28,ASSSGTASYGYT
TRBJ2-7,TRBV28,ASTSPGQSSYEQY
TRBJ1-2,TRBV4-1,ASSQGGSGNYGYT
TRBJ2-1,TRBV5-4,ASSLGGGADNEQF